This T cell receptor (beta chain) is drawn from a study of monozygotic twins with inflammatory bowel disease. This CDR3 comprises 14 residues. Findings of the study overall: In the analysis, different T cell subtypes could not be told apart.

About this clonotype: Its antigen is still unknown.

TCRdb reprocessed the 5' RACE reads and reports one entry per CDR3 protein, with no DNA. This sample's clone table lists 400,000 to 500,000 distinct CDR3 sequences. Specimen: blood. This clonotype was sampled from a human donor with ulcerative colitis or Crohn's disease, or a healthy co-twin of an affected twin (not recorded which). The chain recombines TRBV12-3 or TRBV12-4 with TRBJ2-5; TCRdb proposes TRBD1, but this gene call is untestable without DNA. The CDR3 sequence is CASSPGQGEETQYF.